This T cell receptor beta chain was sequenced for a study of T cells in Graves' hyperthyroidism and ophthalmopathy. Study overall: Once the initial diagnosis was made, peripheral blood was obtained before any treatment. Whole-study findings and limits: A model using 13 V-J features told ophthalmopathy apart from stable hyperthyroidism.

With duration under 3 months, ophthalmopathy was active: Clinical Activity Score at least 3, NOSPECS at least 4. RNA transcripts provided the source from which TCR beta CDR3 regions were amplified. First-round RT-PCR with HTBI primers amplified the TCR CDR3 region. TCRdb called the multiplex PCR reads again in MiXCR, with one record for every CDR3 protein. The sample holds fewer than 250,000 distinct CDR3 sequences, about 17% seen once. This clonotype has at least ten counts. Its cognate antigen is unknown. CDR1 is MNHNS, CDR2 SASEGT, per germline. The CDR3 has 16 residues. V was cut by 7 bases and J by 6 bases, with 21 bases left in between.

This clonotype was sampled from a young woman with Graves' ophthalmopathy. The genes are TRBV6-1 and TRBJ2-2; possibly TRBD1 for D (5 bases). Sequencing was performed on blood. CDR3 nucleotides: TGTGCCAGCAACAAGGGGCAGGGTAAAGTCTCCGGGGAGCTGTTTTTT. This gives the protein CASNKGQGKVSGELFF.